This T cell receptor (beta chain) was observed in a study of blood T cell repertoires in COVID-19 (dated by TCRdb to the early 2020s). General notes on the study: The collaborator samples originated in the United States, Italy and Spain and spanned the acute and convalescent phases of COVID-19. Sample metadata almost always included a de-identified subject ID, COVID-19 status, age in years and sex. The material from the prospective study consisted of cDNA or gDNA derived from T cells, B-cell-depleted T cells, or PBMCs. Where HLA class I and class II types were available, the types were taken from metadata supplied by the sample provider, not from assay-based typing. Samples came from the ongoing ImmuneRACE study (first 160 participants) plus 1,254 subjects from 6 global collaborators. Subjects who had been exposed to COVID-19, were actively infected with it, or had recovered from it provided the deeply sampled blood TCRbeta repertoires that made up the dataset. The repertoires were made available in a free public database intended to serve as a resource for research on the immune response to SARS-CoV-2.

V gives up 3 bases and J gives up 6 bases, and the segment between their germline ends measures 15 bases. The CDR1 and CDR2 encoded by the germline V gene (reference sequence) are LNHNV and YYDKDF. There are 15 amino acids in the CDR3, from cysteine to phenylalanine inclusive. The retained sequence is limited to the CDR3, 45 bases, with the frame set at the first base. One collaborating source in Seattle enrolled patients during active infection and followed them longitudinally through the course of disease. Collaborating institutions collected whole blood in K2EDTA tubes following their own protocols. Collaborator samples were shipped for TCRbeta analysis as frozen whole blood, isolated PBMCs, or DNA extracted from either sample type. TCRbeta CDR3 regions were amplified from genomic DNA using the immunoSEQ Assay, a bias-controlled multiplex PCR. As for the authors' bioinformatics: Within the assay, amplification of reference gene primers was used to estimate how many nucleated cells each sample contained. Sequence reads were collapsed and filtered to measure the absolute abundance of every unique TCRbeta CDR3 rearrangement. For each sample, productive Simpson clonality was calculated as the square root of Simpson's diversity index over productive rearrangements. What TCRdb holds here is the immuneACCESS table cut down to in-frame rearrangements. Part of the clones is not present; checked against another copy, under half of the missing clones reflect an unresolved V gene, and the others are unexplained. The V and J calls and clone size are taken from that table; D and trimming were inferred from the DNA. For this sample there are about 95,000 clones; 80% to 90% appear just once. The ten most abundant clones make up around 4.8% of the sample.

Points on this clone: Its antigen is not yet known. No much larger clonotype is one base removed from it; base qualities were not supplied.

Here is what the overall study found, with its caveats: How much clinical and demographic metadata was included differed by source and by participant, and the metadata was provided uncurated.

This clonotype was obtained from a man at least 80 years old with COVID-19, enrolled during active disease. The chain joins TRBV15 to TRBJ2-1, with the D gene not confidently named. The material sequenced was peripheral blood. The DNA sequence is TGTGCCACCAGCAGGGAGACCCCCCGGCTCAATGAGCAGTTCTTC. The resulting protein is CATSRETPRLNEQFF.